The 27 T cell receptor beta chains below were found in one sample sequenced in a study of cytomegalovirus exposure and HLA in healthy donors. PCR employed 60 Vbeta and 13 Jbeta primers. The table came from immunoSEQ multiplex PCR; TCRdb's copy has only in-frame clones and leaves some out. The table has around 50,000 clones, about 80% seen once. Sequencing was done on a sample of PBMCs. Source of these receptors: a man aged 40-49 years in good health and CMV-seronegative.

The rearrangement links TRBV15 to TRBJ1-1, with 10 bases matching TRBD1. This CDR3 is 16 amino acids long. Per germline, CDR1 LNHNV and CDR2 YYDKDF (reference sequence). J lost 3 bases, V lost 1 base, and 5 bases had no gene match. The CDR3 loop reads CATSRGFGQGDTEAFF. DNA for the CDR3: TGTGCCACCAGCAGAGGATTTGGACAGGGGGACACTGAAGCTTTCTTT.

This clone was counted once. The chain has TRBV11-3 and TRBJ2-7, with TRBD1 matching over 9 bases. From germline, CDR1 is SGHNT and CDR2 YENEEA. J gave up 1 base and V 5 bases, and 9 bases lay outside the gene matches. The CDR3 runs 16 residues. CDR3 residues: CASSPRGQGRSYEQYF. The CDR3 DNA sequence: TGTGCCAGCAGCCCCCGGGGACAGGGACGATCCTACGAGCAGTACTTC.

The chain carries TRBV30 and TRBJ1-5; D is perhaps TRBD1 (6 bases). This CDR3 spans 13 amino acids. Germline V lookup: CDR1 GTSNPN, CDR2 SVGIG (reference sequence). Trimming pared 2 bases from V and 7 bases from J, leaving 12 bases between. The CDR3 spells CAWSTQGLQPQHF. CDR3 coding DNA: TGTGCCTGGAGTACACAGGGTCTCCAGCCCCAGCATTTT.

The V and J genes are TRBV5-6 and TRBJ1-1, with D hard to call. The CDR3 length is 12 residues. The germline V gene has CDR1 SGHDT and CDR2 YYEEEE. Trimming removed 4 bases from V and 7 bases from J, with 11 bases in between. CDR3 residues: CASSRFRNEAFF. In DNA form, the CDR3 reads TGTGCCAGCAGCCGTTTCCGTAATGAAGCTTTCTTT.

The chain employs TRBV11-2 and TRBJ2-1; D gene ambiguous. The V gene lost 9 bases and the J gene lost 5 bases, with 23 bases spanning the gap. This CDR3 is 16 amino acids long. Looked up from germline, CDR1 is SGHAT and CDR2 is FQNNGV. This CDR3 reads CASNPRPQAPNNEQFF. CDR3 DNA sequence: TGTGCCAGTAACCCCCGGCCCCAGGCTCCTAACAATGAGCAGTTCTTC.

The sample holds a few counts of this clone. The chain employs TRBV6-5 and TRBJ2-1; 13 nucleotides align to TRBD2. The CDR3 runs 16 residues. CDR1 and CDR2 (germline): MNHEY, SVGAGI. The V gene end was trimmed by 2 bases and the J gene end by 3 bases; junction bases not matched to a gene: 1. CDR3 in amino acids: CASSYRTSGGYNEQFF. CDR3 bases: TGTGCCAGCAGTTACCGGACTAGCGGGGGCTACAATGAGCAGTTCTTC.

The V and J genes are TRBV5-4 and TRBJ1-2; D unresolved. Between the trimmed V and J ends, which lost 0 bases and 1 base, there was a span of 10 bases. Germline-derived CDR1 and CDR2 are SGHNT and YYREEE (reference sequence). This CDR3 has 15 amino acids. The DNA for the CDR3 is TGTGCCAGCAGCTTGGAACCGGGAGGTAACTATGGCTACACCTTC. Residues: CASSLEPGGNYGYTF.

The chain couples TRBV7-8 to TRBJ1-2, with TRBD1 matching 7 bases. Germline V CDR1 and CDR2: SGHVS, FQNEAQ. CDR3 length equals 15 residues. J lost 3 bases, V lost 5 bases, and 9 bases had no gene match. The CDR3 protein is CASSNKTGLDYGYTF. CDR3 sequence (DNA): TGTGCCAGCAGCAATAAGACAGGGTTAGACTATGGCTACACCTTC.

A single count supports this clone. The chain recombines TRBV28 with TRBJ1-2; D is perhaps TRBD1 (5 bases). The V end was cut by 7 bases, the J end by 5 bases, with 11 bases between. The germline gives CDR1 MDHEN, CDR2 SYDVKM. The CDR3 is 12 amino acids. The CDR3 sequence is CASTVGAYGYTF. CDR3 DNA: TGTGCCAGCACCGTAGGGGCGTATGGCTACACCTTC.

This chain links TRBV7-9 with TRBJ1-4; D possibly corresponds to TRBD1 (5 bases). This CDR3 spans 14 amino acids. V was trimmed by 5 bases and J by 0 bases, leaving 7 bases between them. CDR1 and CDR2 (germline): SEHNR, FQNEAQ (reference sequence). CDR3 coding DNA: TGTGCCAGCAGCCCCAGGGCAACTAATGAAAAACTGTTTTTT. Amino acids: CASSPRATNEKLFF.

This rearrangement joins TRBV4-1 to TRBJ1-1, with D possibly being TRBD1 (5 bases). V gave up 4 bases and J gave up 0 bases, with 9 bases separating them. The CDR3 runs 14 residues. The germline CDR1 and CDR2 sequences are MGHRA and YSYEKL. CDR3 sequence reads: CASSPGSLNTEAFF. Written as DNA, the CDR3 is TGCGCCAGCAGCCCAGGGTCTCTGAACACTGAAGCTTTCTTT.

CDR3 residues: CASSLEDRSYSPLHF. For the CDR3, the DNA is TGCGCCAGCAGCTTGGAGGACAGGTCTTATTCACCCCTCCACTTT. This sequence joins TRBV5-1 and TRBJ1-6; 7 bases line up with TRBD1. The CDR3 consists of 15 residues. The V and J ends lost 0 bases and 8 bases, in that order; junction bases with no gene match: 5. CDR1 is SGHRS, CDR2 YFSETQ, per germline.

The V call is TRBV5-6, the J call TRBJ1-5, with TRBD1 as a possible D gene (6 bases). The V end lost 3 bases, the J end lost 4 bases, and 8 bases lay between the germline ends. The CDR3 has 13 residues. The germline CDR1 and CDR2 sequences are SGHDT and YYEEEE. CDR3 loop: CASSWGRNQPQHF. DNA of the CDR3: TGTGCCAGCAGCTGGGGGCGGAATCAGCCCCAGCATTTT.

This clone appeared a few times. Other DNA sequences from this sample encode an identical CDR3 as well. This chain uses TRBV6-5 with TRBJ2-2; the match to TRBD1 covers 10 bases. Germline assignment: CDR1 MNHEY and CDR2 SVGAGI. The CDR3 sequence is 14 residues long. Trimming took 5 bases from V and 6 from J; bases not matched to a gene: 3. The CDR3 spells CASSRTGGSGELFF. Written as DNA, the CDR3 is TGTGCCAGCAGTAGGACAGGGGGGTCCGGGGAGCTGTTTTTT.

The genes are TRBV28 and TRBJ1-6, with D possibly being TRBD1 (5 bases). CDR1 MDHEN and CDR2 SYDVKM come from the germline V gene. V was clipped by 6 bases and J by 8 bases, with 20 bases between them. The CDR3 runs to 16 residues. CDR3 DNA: TGTGCCAGCAGCCCCCTCGGGACTATTGGGCATTCACCCCTCCACTTT. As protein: CASSPLGTIGHSPLHF.

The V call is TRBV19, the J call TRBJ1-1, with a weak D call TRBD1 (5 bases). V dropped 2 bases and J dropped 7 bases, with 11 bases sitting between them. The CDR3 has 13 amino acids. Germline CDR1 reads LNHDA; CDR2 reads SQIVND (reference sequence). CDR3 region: CASSIQGPGEAFF. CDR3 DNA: TGTGCCAGTAGTATACAGGGCCCGGGTGAAGCTTTCTTT.

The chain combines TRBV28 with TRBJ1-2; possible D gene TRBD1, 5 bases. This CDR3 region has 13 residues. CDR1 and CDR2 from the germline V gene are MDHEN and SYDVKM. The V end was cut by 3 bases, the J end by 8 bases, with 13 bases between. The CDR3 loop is CASSFGTDFGYTF. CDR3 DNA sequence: TGTGCCAGCAGTTTCGGGACTGACTTCGGCTACACCTTC.

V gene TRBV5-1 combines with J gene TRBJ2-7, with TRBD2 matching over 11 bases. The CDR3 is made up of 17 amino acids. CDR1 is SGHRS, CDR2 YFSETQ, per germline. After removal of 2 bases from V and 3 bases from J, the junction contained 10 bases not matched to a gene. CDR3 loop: CASSLTPSGGIDYEQYF. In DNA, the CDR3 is TGCGCCAGCAGCTTAACTCCTAGCGGGGGGATCGACTACGAGCAGTACTTC.

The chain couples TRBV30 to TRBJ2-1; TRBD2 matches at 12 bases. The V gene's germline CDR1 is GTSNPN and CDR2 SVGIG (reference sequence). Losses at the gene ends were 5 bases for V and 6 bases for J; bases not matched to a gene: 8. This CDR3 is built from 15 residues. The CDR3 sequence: CAWGPPSGGANEQFF. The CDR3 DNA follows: TGTGCCTGGGGCCCCCCTAGCGGGGGGGCCAATGAGCAGTTCTTC. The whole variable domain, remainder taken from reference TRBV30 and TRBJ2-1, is SQTIHQWPATLVQPVGSPLSLECTVEGTSNPNLYWYRQAAGRGLQLLFYSVGIGQISSEVPQNLSASRPQDRQFILSSKKLLLSDSGFYLCAWGPPSGGANEQFFGPGTRLTVL.

The CDR3 sequence: CASSVEAGASTDTQYF. The CDR3 DNA reads TGTGCCAGCAGCGTAGAGGCGGGGGCGAGCACAGATACGCAGTATTTT. This rearrangement joins TRBV9 to TRBJ2-3, with a possible D match to TRBD2 (7 bases). The V gene's germline CDR1 is SGDLS and CDR2 YYNGEE. Trimming stripped 0 bases from V and 0 bases from J, with 11 bases between. This CDR3 has 16 residues.

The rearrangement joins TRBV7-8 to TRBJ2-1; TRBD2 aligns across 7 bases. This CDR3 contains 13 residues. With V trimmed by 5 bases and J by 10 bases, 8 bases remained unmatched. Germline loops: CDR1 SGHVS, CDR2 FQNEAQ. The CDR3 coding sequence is TGTGCCAGCAGCCCAAGACTAGCCGCGGAGCAGTTCTTC. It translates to CASSPRLAAEQFF.

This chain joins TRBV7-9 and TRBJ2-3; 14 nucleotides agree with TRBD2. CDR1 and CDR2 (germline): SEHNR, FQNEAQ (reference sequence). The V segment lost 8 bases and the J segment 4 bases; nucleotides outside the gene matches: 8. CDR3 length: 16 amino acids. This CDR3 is CASLRTSGGSSDTQYF. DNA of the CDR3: TGTGCCAGCTTACGGACTAGCGGGGGGTCCTCAGATACGCAGTATTTT.

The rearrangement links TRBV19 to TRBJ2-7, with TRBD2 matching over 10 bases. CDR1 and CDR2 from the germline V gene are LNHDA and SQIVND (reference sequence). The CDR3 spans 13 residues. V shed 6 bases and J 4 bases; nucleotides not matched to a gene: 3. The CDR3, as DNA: TGTGCCAGTAGCGCGGGACTAGCGTACGAGCAGTACTTC. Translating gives CASSAGLAYEQYF.

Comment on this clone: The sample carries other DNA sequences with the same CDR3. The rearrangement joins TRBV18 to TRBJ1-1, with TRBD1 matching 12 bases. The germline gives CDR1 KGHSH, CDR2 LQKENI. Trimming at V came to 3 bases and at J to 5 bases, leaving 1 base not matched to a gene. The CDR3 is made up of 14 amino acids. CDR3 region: CASSPGQGATEAFF. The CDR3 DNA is TGTGCCAGCTCACCGGGACAGGGGGCTACTGAAGCTTTCTTT.

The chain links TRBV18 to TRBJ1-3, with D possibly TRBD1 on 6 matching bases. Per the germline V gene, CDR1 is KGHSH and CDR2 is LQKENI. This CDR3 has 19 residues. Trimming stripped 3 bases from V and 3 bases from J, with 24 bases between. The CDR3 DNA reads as TGTGCCAGCTCACCTAGGAAAGAGACAGGAACCTCTCTTGGAAACACCATATATTTT. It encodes CASSPRKETGTSLGNTIYF.

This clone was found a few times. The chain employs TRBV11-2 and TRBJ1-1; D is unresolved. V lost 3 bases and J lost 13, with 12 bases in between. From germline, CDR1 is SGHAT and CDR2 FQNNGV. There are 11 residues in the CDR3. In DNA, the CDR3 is TGTGCCAGCAGCTTCCGGGCGGGCTTTTTCTTT. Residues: CASSFRAGFFF.

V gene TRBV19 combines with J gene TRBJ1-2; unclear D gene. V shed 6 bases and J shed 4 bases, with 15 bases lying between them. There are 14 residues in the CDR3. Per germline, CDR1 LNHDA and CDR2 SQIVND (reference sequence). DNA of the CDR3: TGTGCCAGTAGCCTGACATGGCTAGCCTATGGCTACACCTTC. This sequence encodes CASSLTWLAYGYTF.